The entry that follows covers one T cell receptor beta chain sequence. What it binds is not known. The data were produced by immunoSEQ multiplex PCR, yet TCRdb's version contains in-frame clones alone and is incomplete. The profile shows 85,000 to 110,000 clones, roughly 91% of them singletons. This CDR3 spans 11 amino acids. CDR1 and CDR2 from the germline V gene are LNHDA and SQIVND (reference sequence). Trimming shortened V by 3 bases and J by 8 bases, and 8 bases separated the two germline ends. This entry belongs to a study of T cell responses to AZD1222 COVID-19 vaccine. Turning to the study itself: Pooling covered second doses at about 4 or about 12 weeks.

Study results and caveats: Spike-specific TCRs gained breadth and depth after people received two AZD1222 doses.

Sequenced here: peripheral blood, sampled on day 0 of AZD1222 vaccination. The TCR sequence derives from an adult in good health. This chain links TRBV19 with TRBJ2-7, with D unresolved. CDR3 DNA: TGTGCCAGTAGTATTCTGGGTCAGCAGTACTTC. Its translation is CASSILGQQYF.